This entry concerns a single T cell receptor beta chain. This entry belongs to a study of cytomegalovirus exposure and HLA in healthy donors. The CDR3 contains 16 residues. Trimming removed 0 bases from V and 1 base from J, with 13 bases in between. Germline V lookup: CDR1 GTSNPN, CDR2 SVGIG (reference sequence). Libraries were prepared by immunoSEQ multiplex PCR; TCRdb keeps only in-frame clonotypes and omits some of them. The sample consists of some 160,000 clones, 80% to 95% of them appearing once. This TCR was sampled from a man younger than 30 in good health and CMV-seronegative. The chain recombines TRBV30 with TRBJ1-5; TRBD1 is a possible D gene (6 bases). Sequences were obtained from PBMCs. The CDR3 loop is CAWSVLSGTSNQPQHF. The DNA of the CDR3 is TGTGCCTGGAGTGTCCTATCGGGGACAAGCAATCAGCCCCAGCATTTT. Using reference TRBV30 and TRBJ1-5 for the parts outside the CDR3, the full variable domain is SQTIHQWPATLVQPVGSPLSLECTVEGTSNPNLYWYRQAAGRGLQLLFYSVGIGQISSEVPQNLSASRPQDRQFILSSKKLLLSDSGFYLCAWSVLSGTSNQPQHFGDGTRLSIL.